The clone carrying this TCR beta chain was seen only once. Its antigen is unknown. This CDR3 is 15 amino acids long. Germline V gives CDR1 LGHNA, CDR2 YNFKEQ. Trimming removed 5 bases from V and 6 bases from J, with 20 bases in between. These data belong to a study of OX40 agonist ivuxolimab in advanced cancers. About the research overall: A male proportion of approximately 83% was recorded, with mean age about 62 years and range roughly 23 to 79. Regarding the study as a whole: Compared with CD4+, CD8+ T cells on average had more expanded clones.

The protocol was immunoSEQ multiplex PCR, while the TCRdb copy is restricted to in-frame clones and leaves out a portion. The data contain some 95,000 clones, roughly 84% of them singletons. This specimen was CD4+ or CD8+ T cells sorted from blood, taken in a trial of the OX40 agonist ivuxolimab. This TCR was recovered from an adult with an advanced solid tumor such as melanoma, head and neck, liver or kidney cancer. The chain carries TRBV4-2 and TRBJ2-7, with D possibly being TRBD2 (5 bases). CDR3 amino acids: CASSFREAGAGEQYF. The DNA for the CDR3 is TGTGCCAGCAGCTTTCGAGAGGCGGGTGCGGGCGAGCAGTACTTC.